These T cell receptor beta chains were read from a single sample in a study of blood T cell repertoires in COVID-19. Profiled with immunoSEQ multiplex PCR; TCRdb holds only in-frame clones, not every one. This sample has about 150,000 clones, with about 87% found just once. The sample taken for sequencing was peripheral blood. The source of these receptors is a man between 60 and 70 years old with COVID-19, enrolled during active disease. CDR3s include the opening cysteine and the closing phenylalanine or tryptophan. The D gene is left open where the match is weak. Expanded clones get a size class; other rows say once, few or many, or leave the size out.

TRBV10-3	few	-	TRBJ1-2	13	TGTGCCATCAAGGCCGAAAGGGAGGGCGGCTACACCTTC	CAIKAEREGGYTF
TRBV7-2	-	TRBD2	TRBJ2-1	15	TGTGCCAGCAGCTTAGGGGGGGGACTAGCAGGGCAGCAGTTCTTC	CASSLGGGLAGQQFF
TRBV19	-	-	TRBJ1-1	13	TGTGCCAGTAGTATTGGCCGGGAGACTGAAGCTTTCTTT	CASSIGRETEAFF
TRBV27	-	-	TRBJ1-2	14	TGTGCCAGCAGTTCGCTAACAGGGACGGGGGGCTACACCTTC	CASSSLTGTGGYTF
TRBV11-2	-	-	TRBJ1-2	12	TGTGCCAGCAGCCCAAACAGGGCGGGCTACACCTTC	CASSPNRAGYTF
TRBV7-9	-	-	TRBJ2-1	14	TGTGCCACTCAGGGCACCCTATCCTACAATGAGCAGTTCTTC	CATQGTLSYNEQFF
TRBV9	-	TRBD1	TRBJ2-3	15	TGTGCCAGCAGCGCCCGGGACAGGGGACAATATACGCAGTATTTT	CASSARDRGQYTQYF
TRBV3-1/TRBV3-2	-	TRBD2	TRBJ2-5	18	TGTGCCAGCAGCCAAGAACAGTTTGGGACTAGCGGACAAGAGACCCAGTACTTC	CASSQEQFGTSGQETQYF
TRBV18	-	-	TRBJ2-7	13	TGTGCCAGCTCACCACCGGCCAGGGACGAGCAGTACTTC	CASSPPARDEQYF
TRBV28	-	-	TRBJ1-4	16	TGTGCCAGCAGTTTACCAACGGGACATTGGAATGAAAAACTGTTTTTT	CASSLPTGHWNEKLFF
TRBV19	-	TRBD1	TRBJ1-5	17	TGTGCCAGTAGTACCCTTGGGACAGCTCATAGCAATCAGCCCCAGCATTTT	CASSTLGTAHSNQPQHF
TRBV7-6	few	TRBD1	TRBJ2-5	12	TGTGCCAGCAGCGACAGGGTGGAGACCCAGTACTTC	CASSDRVETQYF
TRBV5-1	-	TRBD1	TRBJ1-4	15	TGCGCCAGCAGCCAAGGGACAGGGGCAGGGGAAAAACTGTTTTTT	CASSQGTGAGEKLFF
TRBV21-1	-	-	TRBJ2-5	14	TGTGCCAGCAGCATTTTCGGGATAGAGGAGACCCAGTACTTC	CASSIFGIEETQYF
TRBV5-5	-	-	TRBJ1-3	17	TGTGCCAGCAGCTTGACCTCGGTACCGGTCTCTGGAAACACCATATATTTT	CASSLTSVPVSGNTIYF
TRBV5-8	once	TRBD1	TRBJ1-1	17	TGTGCCAGCAGCCTAGGCGGCGAGGGGGCGAGTAGGACTGAAGCTTTCTTT	CASSLGGEGASRTEAFF
TRBV9	-	TRBD1	TRBJ1-2	17	TGTGCCAGCAGCGTAGCCCCTGGGACAGGCGCCAACTATGGCTACACCTTC	CASSVAPGTGANYGYTF
TRBV28	-	-	TRBJ1-1	15	TGTGCCAGCAGACCCTCTACAGGGATACTCACTGAAGCTTTCTTT	CASRPSTGILTEAFF
TRBV6-2/TRBV6-3	few	TRBD1	TRBJ1-2	15	TGTGCCAGCAGGCCTGGACAGGGGGCATTCTATGGCTACACCTTC	CASRPGQGAFYGYTF
TRBV30	-	-	TRBJ1-3	17	TGTGCCTGGAGTGGTAGAGCCGGGGGGCTCTCTGGAAACACCATATATTTT	CAWSGRAGGLSGNTIYF
TRBV14	-	-	TRBJ1-2	16	TGTGCCAGCAGCCTCGGGGAGGGCGGCGTTTTTTATGGCTACACCTTC	CASSLGEGGVFYGYTF
TRBV9	-	-	TRBJ2-1	13	TGTGCCAGCAGCGAGTCCTGGTACAGTGAGCAGTTCTTC	CASSESWYSEQFF
TRBV28	-	TRBD2	TRBJ2-3	12	TGTGCCAGCAGCACTAGCGCGTATACGCAGTATTTT	CASSTSAYTQYF
TRBV20-1	-	TRBD2	TRBJ2-1	13	TGCAGTGCTAGTTTGGCGGGAGGCAATGAGCAGTTCTTC	CSASLAGGNEQFF
TRBV28	-	-	TRBJ1-2	14	TGTGCCAGCAGTTTATTGGCAGGGCTGGATAGCTACACCTTC	CASSLLAGLDSYTF
TRBV13	-	TRBD2	TRBJ2-1	15	TGTGCCAGCAGCTTATCCGGGACTAGAGGTAAGGAGCAGTTCTTC	CASSLSGTRGKEQFF
TRBV19	-	TRBD1	TRBJ1-1	13	TGTGCCAGTAGTGTTGACAGGGGATCTGAAGCTTTCTTT	CASSVDRGSEAFF
TRBV5-4	-	-	TRBJ1-1	16	TGTGCCAGCAGCATTGGGCAGGGAGGGGTTAACACTGAAGCTTTCTTT	CASSIGQGGVNTEAFF
TRBV18	-	-	TRBJ2-7	12	TGTGCCAGCTCGGCCAGCTCCTACGAGCAGTACTTC	CASSASSYEQYF
TRBV9	once	-	TRBJ1-6	15	TGTGCCAGCAGCGTAGGTCCGTTTCCTAATTCACCCCTCCACTTT	CASSVGPFPNSPLHF
TRBV14	-	-	TRBJ1-1	14	TGTGCCAGCAGCCAAGTGCAGGAGAACACTGAAGCTTTCTTT	CASSQVQENTEAFF
TRBV2	-	-	TRBJ2-2	17	TGTGCCAGCAGTGAAAGAGGGAGCGAAATAGGCGCCGGGGAGCTGTTTTTT	CASSERGSEIGAGELFF